The 17 T cell receptor beta chains below were found in one sample sequenced in a study of blood T cells in healthy people across ages. Primed by a sample-barcoded 5' primer and a J-beta primer mix, a second PCR proceeded for about 6 to 11 cycles. MiXCR, run by TCRdb on the 5' RACE reads, gives a single entry per CDR3 protein. The sample has hundreds of thousands of distinct CDR3 sequences, 58% seen once; the top ten hold over 30%. Sequenced sample: blood. Receptors were obtained from a man in his 60s in good health.

In this sample, this clonotype turned up a few times. This sequence joins TRBV18 and TRBJ1-2; no clear D. The CDR3 has 14 amino acids. The germline gives CDR1 KGHSH, CDR2 LQKENI. The ends were cut back, 3 bases at V and 5 bases at J, with 13 bases in the middle. The CDR3 spells CASSPMQSSYGYTF. The CDR3 nucleotides read TGTGCCAGCTCACCGATGCAGAGTTCGTATGGCTACACCTTC.

A single count supports this clonotype. The chain links TRBV20-1 to TRBJ1-2; D unclear. The CDR3 is 13 residues long. Trimming stripped 1 base from V and 4 bases from J, with 10 bases between. The germline CDR1 and CDR2 sequences are DFQATT and SNEGSKA (reference sequence). This CDR3 reads CSARVPSTYGYTF. The CDR3 coding sequence is TGCAGTGCTAGAGTGCCCTCGACCTATGGCTACACCTTC.

This clonotype is a singleton in its sample. The CDR3: CASSAHRDIGGQPQHF. As DNA, the CDR3 is TGTGCCAGCAGTGCCCACCGGGACATCGGGGGGCAGCCCCAGCATTTT. V is TRBV6-1 and J is TRBJ1-5, with D tentatively TRBD1 (6 bases). CDR3 length: 16 residues. V gave up 4 bases and J gave up 7 bases, with 20 bases separating them. The germline V gene encodes CDR1 MNHNS and CDR2 SASEGT.

V gene TRBV20-1 combines with J gene TRBJ1-2, with D hard to call. The CDR3 has 11 amino acids. From germline, CDR1 is DFQATT and CDR2 SNEGSKA (reference sequence). V was pared by 0 bases and J by 9 bases, with 8 bases between. The CDR3 protein is CSARDQESYTF. The CDR3 DNA sequence: TGCAGTGCTAGAGACCAGGAGAGCTACACCTTC.

This rearrangement joins TRBV24-1 to TRBJ2-1; no reliable D call. The CDR3 loop spans 12 amino acids. In germline, CDR1 is KGHDR, CDR2 SFDVKD. The ends were cut back, 6 bases at V and 5 bases at J, with 7 bases in the middle. In DNA form, the CDR3 reads TGTGCCACCAGTTCCGAGAACAATGAGCAGTTCTTC. It translates to CATSSENNEQFF.

The chain recombines TRBV11-2 with TRBJ2-7, with a tentative D call TRBD1 (6 bases). The J call may be wrong; the DNA end is better matched by TRBJ2-4. Germline V gene lookup returns CDR1 SGHAT and CDR2 FQNNGV. The CDR3 has 16 residues. The CDR3 sequence is CASSPGRAGVMGIQYF. The CDR3 coding sequence is TGTGCCAGCAGCCCCGGGCGGGCAGGGGTGATGGGCATTCAGTACTTC.

The rearrangement joins TRBV20-1 to TRBJ2-1, with 12 bases matching TRBD2. Unmatched junction bases numbered 13, after V lost 4 bases and J lost 9 bases. The CDR3 is 16 residues long. Germline V gene sequence: CDR1 DFQATT, CDR2 SNEGSKA (reference sequence). Written as DNA, the CDR3 is TGCAGTGCTACCCATGGACTAGCGGGGAATGAGGGTGAGCAGTTCTTC. It is translated as CSATHGLAGNEGEQFF.

There are a few counts of this clonotype. This chain joins TRBV15 and TRBJ2-5, with D possibly matching TRBD1 (5 bases). The V gene's germline CDR1 is LNHNV and CDR2 YYDKDF (reference sequence). V was trimmed by 0 bases and J by 2 bases, leaving 10 bases between them. The CDR3 runs 15 residues. The CDR3 DNA reads TGTGCCACCAGCAGAGATCAAGGGGTACAAGAGACCCAGTACTTC. It specifies CATSRDQGVQETQYF.

The chain links TRBV27 to TRBJ2-5, with D perhaps matching TRBD2 (7 bases). The CDR3 runs 18 residues. Germline loops: CDR1 MNHEY, CDR2 SMNVEV (reference sequence). Trimming took 2 bases from V and 11 from J, leaving 30 bases between them. The CDR3: CASSLVSPPGGRWNEQYF. For the CDR3, the DNA is TGTGCCAGCAGTTTAGTCTCGCCCCCGGGGGGCCGGTGGAATGAGCAGTACTTC.

The chain recombines TRBV7-2 with TRBJ1-4, with D perhaps matching TRBD1 (6 bases). Germline assignment: CDR1 SGHTA and CDR2 FQGNSA. This CDR3 has 14 residues. Trimming shortened V by 4 bases and J by 6 bases, and 12 bases separated the two germline ends. In DNA form, the CDR3 reads TGTGCCAGCAGCTCCCCGGGGGGGCATGAAAAACTGTTTTTT. Protein: CASSSPGGHEKLFF.

The chain carries TRBV28 and TRBJ2-3; D may be TRBD1 or TRBD2 (6 bases each). The V gene lost 7 bases and the J gene lost 5 bases, with 13 bases spanning the gap. CDR3 length equals 13 residues. CDR1 and CDR2 (germline): MDHEN, SYDVKM. The CDR3 loop is CASNGGGGDTQYF. In nucleotides, the CDR3 is TGTGCCAGCAATGGAGGGGGAGGAGATACGCAGTATTTT.

The V gene is TRBV7-9, the J gene TRBJ2-4, with D perhaps TRBD1 (6 bases). The J call could be wrong; TRBJ2-5 is a better fit for the DNA end. There are 13 residues in the CDR3. Germline lookup yields CDR1 SEHNR and CDR2 FQNEAQ (reference sequence). CDR3: CASSRDIGETQYF. The CDR3 DNA reads as TGTGCCAGCAGCAGGGACATTGGAGAGACCCAGTACTTC.

The V and J genes are TRBV12-3 or TRBV12-4 and TRBJ2-5; D gene unclear. This CDR3 has 15 amino acids. V was trimmed by 3 bases and J by 4 bases, leaving 15 bases between them. The CDR3 sequence is CASSFEPPPGETQYF. The CDR3 DNA follows: TGTGCCAGCAGTTTTGAACCCCCTCCTGGAGAGACCCAGTACTTC.

This sequence joins TRBV9 and TRBJ1-2; 7 bases are shared with TRBD1. The CDR3 is 15 residues long. J was trimmed by 8 bases and V by 0 bases; bases with no gene match: 10. The V gene's germline CDR1 is SGDLS and CDR2 YYNGEE. CDR3 DNA sequence: TGTGCCAGCAGCGTAGGAGCCCGGGACAGCAACGGCTACACCTTC. Its protein product is CASSVGARDSNGYTF.

The sample holds a few counts of this clonotype. CDR3 in amino acids: CASRQPARGSADTQYF. CDR3 DNA: TGTGCCAGCAGGCAACCGGCGCGGGGGTCAGCAGATACGCAGTATTTT. The J gene is TRBJ2-3, the V gene TRBV7-9; 7 nucleotides line up with TRBD2. V dropped 6 bases and J dropped 4; count of bases not matched to a gene: 13. CDR3 length: 16 residues. Germline V gene data show CDR1 as SEHNR and CDR2 as FQNEAQ (reference sequence).

About this clonotype: The CDR3 carries no conserved terminal phenylalanine or tryptophan, so it likely arises from a read error. No DNA is shown, since the ends of the CDR3 on it are uncertain; the CDR3 is the one TCRdb lists. The genes are TRBV12-3 or TRBV12-4 and TRBJ2-3; the table names TRBD1, a call not compared with the DNA. The CDR3 numbers 14 amino acids, ends counted. CDR3: CASSCRGRGDTEYS.

This clonotype has only a few counts. This chain links TRBV5-1 with TRBJ2-5; 7 bases are shared with TRBD1. The V and J ends lost 2 bases and 1 base, in that order; junction bases with no gene match: 5. The germline V gene encodes CDR1 SGHRS and CDR2 YFSETQ. CDR3 length equals 15 residues. CDR3 DNA sequence: TGCGCCAGCAGCTTTGCAGGGGGACCCCAAGAGACCCAGTACTTC. Translation: CASSFAGGPQETQYF.